What follows is one T cell receptor (beta chain) and its context. The data were obtained in a study of PD-1 blockade in mismatch repair-deficient tumors. Sequenced by immunoSEQ multiplex PCR; TCRdb stores in-frame clones only, minus some. The sample contains 30,000 to 45,000 clones, 65% to 85% of which appear only once. CDR3 size: 16 residues. Germline V gene lookup returns CDR1 LNHDA and CDR2 SQIVND (reference sequence). V was pared by 5 bases and J by 7 bases, with 9 bases of the junction left unmatched. The source was PBMCs, collected 38 weeks after starting pembrolizumab. The chain joins TRBV19 to TRBJ2-2; the match to TRBD1 covers 11 bases. This TCR was recovered from an adult with mismatch repair-deficient cancer. The CDR3 loop reads CASSARDRGFGGELFF. The CDR3 region has the DNA TGTGCCAGTAGTGCCCGGGACAGGGGGTTTGGCGGGGAGCTGTTTTTT.